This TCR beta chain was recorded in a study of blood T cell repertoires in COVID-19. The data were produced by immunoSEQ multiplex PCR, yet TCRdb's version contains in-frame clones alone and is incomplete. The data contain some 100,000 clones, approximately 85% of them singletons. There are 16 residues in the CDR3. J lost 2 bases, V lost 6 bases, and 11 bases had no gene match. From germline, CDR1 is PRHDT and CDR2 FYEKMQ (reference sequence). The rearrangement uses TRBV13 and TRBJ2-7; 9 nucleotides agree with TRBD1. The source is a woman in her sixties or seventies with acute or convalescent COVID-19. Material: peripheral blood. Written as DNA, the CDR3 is TGTGCCAGCAGTCATACCCCCGGGACAGGGCCCTACGAGCAGTACTTC. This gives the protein CASSHTPGTGPYEQYF.